The 29 T cell receptor beta chains below all came from one sample that was sequenced in a study of tumor and adjacent non-tumor tissue in lung cancer. TCRbeta libraries were built with three rounds of nested PCR, modified from ARM-PCR. In TCRdb, the multiplex PCR reads were re-called with MiXCR into one record per CDR3 protein. This table has approximately 82,000 distinct CDR3 sequences, just over 75% appearing once. The template was RNA from unsorted bulk tissue. Distant lung tissue was collected more than 3 cm away from the tumor edge. Sequencing input: distant non-tumor lung tissue. These receptors were taken from a man in his 70s with non-small cell lung cancer.

This clonotype was counted at least ten times. The V gene is TRBV4-1, the J gene TRBJ2-7, with unresolved D. There are 13 residues in the CDR3. Trimming removed 2 bases at V and 3 bases at J, with 8 bases between. Germline V gene lookup returns CDR1 MGHRA and CDR2 YSYEKL. CDR3 in amino acids: CASSQQLRYEQYF. CDR3 in DNA: TGCGCCAGCAGCCAACAGTTGCGCTACGAGCAGTACTTC.

As regards this clonotype: One base away lies a much larger clone, so this may be a sequencing read error. V is TRBV5-6 and J is TRBJ1-6; 7 bases map to TRBD1. This CDR3 spans 16 amino acids. Germline V gene sequence: CDR1 SGHDT, CDR2 YYEEEE. The CDR3 coding sequence is TGTTCCAGCAGCTTTTCAGGGGGAAGTTATAATTCACCCCTCCACTTT. Its translation: CSSSFSGGSYNSPLHF.

Turning to this clonotype: A junction boundary mismatches the germline segment, possibly from a read error. This sequence joins TRBV7-9 and TRBJ2-1; D possibly uses TRBD1 or TRBD2 (6 bases each). Germline V lookup: CDR1 SEHNR, CDR2 FQNEAQ (reference sequence). The CDR3 runs 15 residues. The CDR3, as DNA: TGTGTCAGCAGCCCCTCCGGGGGCGAAAACAATGATCAGTTCTTC. It encodes CVSSPSGGENNDQFF. The complete variable domain, with remaining parts taken from reference TRBV7-9 and TRBJ2-1, reads DTGVSQNPRHKITKRGQNVTFRCDPISEHNRLYWYRQTLGQGPEFLTYFQNEAQLEKSRLLSDRFSAERPKGSFSTLEIQRTEQGDSAMYLCVSSPSGGENNDQFFGPGTRLTVL.

In the case of this clonotype: This may come from a read error, since a much larger clone is one base off. V gene TRBV14 combines with J gene TRBJ2-2; D might be TRBD2 (5 bases). In germline, CDR1 is SGHDN, CDR2 FVKESK. This CDR3 is 17 amino acids long. This CDR3 is CANSHRTRRTLTGELFF. The CDR3 region has the DNA TGTGCCAACAGCCATCGTACTCGAAGGACTCTGACCGGGGAGCTGTTTTTT.

This clonotype has at least ten counts. The chain carries TRBV2 and TRBJ1-1; no firm D call. V lost 4 bases and J 5 bases, leaving 17 bases between the germline ends. Germline values: CDR1 SNHLY, CDR2 FYNNEI. This CDR3 has 15 residues. The CDR3 bases are TGTGCCAGCAGTGCTTCATACAGCGGTTCGACTGAAGCTTTCTTT. It yields the protein CASSASYSGSTEAFF.

Note on this clonotype: No conserved phenylalanine or tryptophan ends this CDR3, so it is likely a read error. V and J are TRBV28 and TRBJ1-5; weak D call: TRBD1 (6 bases). V gave up 6 bases and J gave up 3 bases, with 15 bases separating them. The CDR3 totals 15 residues. Germline values: CDR1 MDHEN, CDR2 SYDVKM. DNA for the CDR3: TGTGCCAGCAGGGGGGCAGGGGAGGACAATCAGCCCCAGCATATT. Its protein product is CASRGAGEDNQPQHI.

This clonotype was counted between two and nine times. The junction and the germline gene differ at one end; a read error may be behind it. CDR3 in amino acids: CASSGLAGVVEAQYF. The CDR3 region has the DNA TGTGCCAGTAGCGGGCTAGCGGGAGTGGTGGAGGCCCAATACTTC. The rearrangement joins TRBV12-3 or TRBV12-4 to TRBJ2-5, with TRBD2 matching 10 bases. The CDR3 spans 15 residues.

Note on this clonotype: At one of its ends the junction is not consistent with the germline gene, which may arise from a read error. The chain carries TRBV11-1 and TRBJ2-1; 10 bases align to TRBD2. Per the germline V gene, CDR1 is SGHAT and CDR2 is FQDESV (reference sequence). The CDR3 extends over 17 amino acids. The CDR3 loop reads CAKSSTFSGRSVNEQFF. The CDR3 DNA follows: TGTGCCAAGAGCTCCACCTTTAGCGGGAGGTCCGTCAATGAACAGTTCTTC.

Comments on this clonotype: Since the CDR3 does not end with the conserved phenylalanine or tryptophan, this likely comes from a read error. This chain links TRBV5-1 with TRBJ1-1, with a possible D match to TRBD1 (5 bases). This CDR3 is 15 amino acids long. The ends were cut back, 4 bases at V and 5 bases at J, with 18 bases in the middle. Germline lookup yields CDR1 SGHRS and CDR2 YFSETQ. The chain's CDR3 is CASSPPGLEGTEAFY. CDR3 DNA: TGCGCCAGCAGCCCCCCGGGACTCGAGGGAACTGAAGCTTTCTAT.

Concerning this clonotype: The CDR3 does not end in the conserved phenylalanine or tryptophan, so this is likely a read error. This chain joins TRBV5-6 and TRBJ2-3; D is unresolved. Germline V CDR1 and CDR2: SGHDT, YYEEEE. The V end was cut by 0 bases, the J end by 3 bases, with 11 bases between. The CDR3 runs 15 residues. CDR3: CASSLGPRSTDTQYC. The CDR3 DNA is TGTGCCAGCAGCTTGGGCCCACGAAGTACAGATACGCAGTATTGT.

The chain joins TRBV5-5 to TRBJ2-2, with D perhaps assigned TRBD1 or TRBD2 (5 bases each). The V end was cut by 2 bases, the J end by 4 bases, with 12 bases between. The CDR3 length is 15 residues. CDR1 and CDR2 from the germline V gene are SGHKS and YYEKEE (reference sequence). This CDR3 reads CASSLGESRTGELFF. The CDR3 DNA reads TGTGCCAGCAGCTTAGGGGAGAGTCGCACCGGGGAGCTGTTTTTT.

This clonotype came up a few times. A much bigger clone sits one base away, suggesting this may be a read error. V usage is TRBV12-3 or TRBV12-4 and J usage is TRBJ2-2, with TRBD1 as a possible D gene (5 bases). The CDR3 covers 15 residues. The CDR3 sequence is CASSFLQGGTGQLFF. CDR3 nucleotides: TGTGCCAGCAGTTTTCTCCAGGGCGGCACCGGGCAGCTGTTTTTT.

With respect to this clonotype: Sequence at one end of the junction differs from germline and may be a read error. The gene calls are TRBV6-1 and TRBJ2-3; D ambiguous. The germline V gene has CDR1 MNHNS and CDR2 SASEGT. There are 12 residues in the CDR3. The CDR3 is CASSESSFTHDF. The CDR3, as DNA: TGTGCCAGTAGTGAATCCAGTTTTACGCATGATTTT.

As regards this clonotype: At one of its ends the junction is not consistent with the germline gene, which may arise from a read error. The CDR3 loop is CASSKGARGFVDMQYF. The CDR3 DNA reads TGCGCCAGTAGCAAAGGAGCCAGGGGGTTCGTGGATATGCAGTATTTT. V gene TRBV4-1 combines with J gene TRBJ2-3, with TRBD1 matching over 7 bases. This CDR3 contains 16 residues. From germline, CDR1 is MGHRA and CDR2 YSYEKL.

With respect to this clonotype: The junction departs from germline at one end; a sequencing error may be responsible. This chain links TRBV11-2 with TRBJ2-3, with D perhaps matching TRBD2 (7 bases). Germline CDR1 SGHAT, CDR2 FQNNGV. The CDR3 is 15 residues long. The CDR3 bases are TGTGTCAGCAGCTTAGAGGGTGCGGGGGCGGATACGCAGTATTTT. Its translation: CVSSLEGAGADTQYF.

About this clonotype: One junction end does not reproduce the germline sequence, and a read error may be involved. This sequence joins TRBV29-1 and TRBJ1-5; D gene unclear. The CDR3 is 13 amino acids. Germline V gene sequence: CDR1 SQVTM, CDR2 ANQGSEA. CDR3 residues: CSDLTYSSQPQHF. Here the CDR3 DNA reads TGCAGCGATTTGACTTATAGCAGTCAGCCCCAGCATTTT.

This clonotype has ten or more counts. The J gene is TRBJ1-1, the V gene TRBV12-3 or TRBV12-4, with D possibly TRBD1 on 5 matching bases. V lost 7 bases and J lost 3, with 9 bases in between. The CDR3 consists of 12 residues. CDR3 DNA sequence: TGTGCCAGCAAGGGAGGGGACACTGAAGCTTTCTTT. Protein product: CASKGGDTEAFF.

J is TRBJ2-7 and V is TRBV11-3; possible D gene TRBD1, 6 bases. CDR1 SGHNT and CDR2 YENEEA come from the germline V gene. The CDR3 spans 13 residues. Trimming pared 11 bases from V and 2 bases from J, leaving 16 bases between. The CDR3 DNA reads as TGTGCCGTCAGCCTGACAGGAGCCTACGAGCAGTACTTC. Residues: CAVSLTGAYEQYF.

In the case of this clonotype: At one of its ends the junction is not consistent with the germline gene, which may arise from a read error. CDR3 in amino acids: CASSYSRLAGSPGSEQYF. The CDR3 bases are TGTGCCAGCAGTTACTCTCGGCTAGCGGGATCCCCAGGGTCCGAGCAGTATTTC. The V call is TRBV6-5, the J call TRBJ2-7; 9 bases map to TRBD2. Germline CDR1 is MNHEY and CDR2 is SVGAGI. The CDR3 loop spans 18 amino acids.

This chain links TRBV7-9 with TRBJ2-1; D gene unclear. CDR1 is SEHNR, CDR2 FQNEAQ, per germline (reference sequence). CDR3 size: 15 residues. V lost 7 bases, J lost 5 bases, and 18 bases lay in between. The CDR3 loop is CASNTSVGGNNEQFF. The CDR3 nucleotides read TGTGCCAGCAACACCTCCGTGGGCGGAAACAATGAGCAGTTCTTC.

V usage is TRBV13 and J usage is TRBJ2-6, with TRBD1 matching over 8 bases. CDR3 size: 18 residues. V was pared by 5 bases and J by 3 bases, with 12 bases of the junction left unmatched. Germline values: CDR1 PRHDT, CDR2 FYEKMQ (reference sequence). The CDR3 nucleotides read TGTGCCAGCAGCATAGCTGGGACAGGTTCGTATGGGGCCAACGTCCTGACTTTC. Its translation: CASSIAGTGSYGANVLTF.

Details on this clonotype: A junction end diverges from the germline sequence, so it may reflect a read error. The rearrangement joins TRBV6-2 or TRBV6-3 to TRBJ2-3, with D unclear. Germline CDR1 and CDR2: MNHEY and SVGEGT. The CDR3 contains 13 residues. The CDR3 protein is CTRSGHMGNTQYF. The CDR3 DNA follows: TGTACCAGAAGTGGGCACATGGGGAATACGCAGTATTTT.

As for this clonotype: A much bigger clone sits one base away, suggesting this may be a read error. The rearrangement joins TRBV5-1 to TRBJ2-1; unclear D gene. The germline gives CDR1 SGHRS, CDR2 YFSETQ. Trimming removed 4 bases at V and 4 bases at J, with 6 bases between. This CDR3 has 12 amino acids. This CDR3 is CASSITYNEQFF. For the CDR3, the DNA is TGCGCCAGCAGCATAACTTACAATGAGCAGTTCTTC.

The rearrangement joins TRBV5-5 to TRBJ2-7; D gene ambiguous. V lost 3 bases to trimming and J lost 4 bases, with 17 bases between them. The CDR3 is made up of 15 amino acids. Germline CDR1 is SGHKS and CDR2 is YYEKEE (reference sequence). The CDR3 bases are TGTGCCAGCAGCTCGAGGCCCGGGTTTCTGTACGAGCAGTACTTC. This encodes CASSSRPGFLYEQYF.

This clonotype came up many times. CDR3 sequence (DNA): TGCGCCAGCAGCCCCTACGGTGGGACAGCAACTAATGAAAAACTGTTTTTT. It translates to CASSPYGGTATNEKLFF. The J gene is TRBJ1-4, the V gene TRBV5-1; 7 nucleotides match TRBD1. Germline V CDR1 and CDR2: SGHRS, YFSETQ. V shed 4 bases, J shed 0 bases, and the junction held 9 bases outside the gene matches. This CDR3 has 17 amino acids.

Note on this clonotype: A single base separates this from a much larger clone, so it may be a read error. The chain carries TRBV6-6 and TRBJ2-3; 7 nucleotides align to TRBD1. Germline V gives CDR1 MNHNY, CDR2 SVGAGI (reference sequence). The CDR3 length is 14 residues. CDR3 sequence reads: CVSSPGQNQGTQYF. DNA of the CDR3: TGTGTCAGCAGTCCGGGACAGAATCAGGGGACGCAGTATTTT.

To note about this clonotype: A junction boundary mismatches the germline segment, possibly from a read error. This sequence joins TRBV11-2 and TRBJ1-6, with 7 bases aligning to TRBD1. The CDR3 contains 18 residues. Germline loops: CDR1 SGHAT, CDR2 FQNNGV. The CDR3 region is CASSSRQGGSSHNSPIHF. The CDR3 nucleotides read TGTGCCAGCAGCTCACGACAGGGAGGAAGTTCCCATAATTCACCCATCCACTTT. Full variable domain (missing parts from reference TRBV11-2 and TRBJ1-6): EAGVAQSPRYKIIEKRQSVAFWCNPISGHATLYWYQQILGQGPKLLIQFQNNGVVDDSQLPKDRFSAERLKGVDSTLKIQPAKLEDSAVYLCASSSRQGGSSHNSPIHFGNGTRLTVT.

This chain uses TRBV20-1 with TRBJ1-5; possible D gene TRBD1, 5 bases. V lost 5 bases and J 7 bases, leaving 21 bases between the germline ends. CDR3 length: 15 amino acids. Germline lookup yields CDR1 DFQATT and CDR2 SNEGSKA (reference sequence). The CDR3 coding sequence is TGCAGTGCTGACCCGGACATGGAGGAGAGCCAGCCCCAGCATTTT. This translates into CSADPDMEESQPQHF.

Worth noting for this clonotype: Since a much larger clone is just one base distant, this may be a read error. This CDR3 fails to terminate in the conserved phenylalanine or tryptophan, so it likely reflects a read error. This chain connects TRBV28 to TRBJ2-6; possibly TRBD1 for D (6 bases). The V end lost 6 bases, the J end lost 0 bases, and 12 bases lay between the germline ends. The CDR3 has 16 amino acids. Germline CDR1 and CDR2: MDHEN and SYDVKM. The CDR3 nucleotides read TGTGCCAGCAGAAGTCAGGGGAGCTCTGGGGCCAACGTCCTGACTCTC. Translated, it gives CASRSQGSSGANVLTL.